This T cell receptor beta chain comes out of a study of memory CD4+ T cells and cytomegalovirus serostatus. The wider study: Donors were healthy Belgian adults, about ten CMV seropositive and under 30 seronegative.

Trimming took off 3 bases at V and 7 bases at J, with 9 bases between the two ends. The CDR3 loop spans 11 amino acids. The V gene's germline CDR1 is DFQATT and CDR2 SNEGSKA (reference sequence). The sort gate was single viable CD3+CD4+CD8-CD45RO+ cells for memory CD4+ T cells. Study-wide results and caveats: Median bootstrapped AUC for CMV status was just under 0.97 originally, 0.9 to 0.93 US-trained. The CMV-associated TCR signature appears largely within the CD4+ memory repertoire.

Assay used: immunoSEQ multiplex PCR; TCRdb lists only in-frame clones, some missing. Of tens of thousands of clones in the sample, around 82% were seen once. This clone was seen only once. What it binds is not known. Sequenced sample: memory CD4+ T cells from blood. The chain employs TRBV20-1 and TRBJ1-2; possibly TRBD1 for D (5 bases). This receptor was obtained from an adult in good health and CMV-seronegative. Some clones in this sample may be carry-over from other donors' samples. This CDR3 reads CSASRGVGYTF. CDR3 DNA sequence: TGCAGTGCTAGTCGAGGGGTTGGCTACACCTTC.